These T cell receptor beta chains were read from a single sample in a study of cytomegalovirus exposure and HLA in healthy donors. Here immunoSEQ multiplex PCR was the method, and the copy in TCRdb shows in-frame clones only, minus some. This table holds 65,000 to 100,000 clones, around 75% found once. Source material: PBMCs. All receptors come from a woman aged 35 to 49 in good health and CMV-seropositive. Both conserved end residues are part of each CDR3. The order of the fields is clone size, CDR3 length, V gene, J gene, D gene, CDR3 DNA, CDR3 protein. The D gene is left open where the match is weak. The listing skips clone size in some rows; elsewhere it reads once, few, many or a size class.

clone size: .; CDR3 length: 15; V gene: TRBV5-1; J gene: TRBJ1-1; D gene: TRBD1; CDR3 DNA: TGCGCCAGCACCTGGGGACAGGGGATGAACACTGAAGCTTTCTTT; CDR3 protein: CASTWGQGMNTEAFF
clone size: .; CDR3 length: 17; V gene: TRBV7-9; J gene: TRBJ2-2; D gene: TRBD2; CDR3 DNA: TGTGCCAGCAGCTTAGGGGCGGGGGGCCCCAACACCGGGGAGCTGTTTTTT; CDR3 protein: CASSLGAGGPNTGELFF
clone size: .; CDR3 length: 12; V gene: TRBV28; J gene: TRBJ2-7; D gene: .; CDR3 DNA: TGTGCCAGCAGTTTGGGAGGTTACGAGCAGTACTTC; CDR3 protein: CASSLGGYEQYF
clone size: .; CDR3 length: 14; V gene: TRBV6-1; J gene: TRBJ1-1; D gene: .; CDR3 DNA: TGTGCCAGCAGGAGCGGAATGGGAAACACTGAAGCTTTCTTT; CDR3 protein: CASRSGMGNTEAFF
clone size: .; CDR3 length: 15; V gene: TRBV7-3; J gene: TRBJ2-1; D gene: TRBD1; CDR3 DNA: TGTGCCAGCAGCTTAGGGGGACAGGGGGCTGGTGAGCAGTTCTTC; CDR3 protein: CASSLGGQGAGEQFF
clone size: .; CDR3 length: 14; V gene: TRBV6-5; J gene: TRBJ2-1; D gene: .; CDR3 DNA: TGTGCCAGCAGCCACACGACTAGTAACAATGAGCAGTTCTTC; CDR3 protein: CASSHTTSNNEQFF
clone size: few; CDR3 length: 15; V gene: TRBV29-1; J gene: TRBJ2-3; D gene: TRBD2; CDR3 DNA: TGCAGCGTGAAGCTGCGACTAGCGGGCACAGATACGCAGTATTTT; CDR3 protein: CSVKLRLAGTDTQYF
clone size: few; CDR3 length: 14; V gene: TRBV5-8; J gene: TRBJ1-2; D gene: .; CDR3 DNA: TGTGCCAGCAACTTCCCTGGCAGGGCCGTTGGCTACACCTTC; CDR3 protein: CASNFPGRAVGYTF
clone size: .; CDR3 length: 15; V gene: TRBV10-3; J gene: TRBJ1-6; D gene: TRBD1; CDR3 DNA: TGTGCCATCAGAGACAGGGACTCCTATAATTCACCCCTCCACTTT; CDR3 protein: CAIRDRDSYNSPLHF
clone size: .; CDR3 length: 14; V gene: TRBV6-1; J gene: TRBJ2-5; D gene: TRBD2; CDR3 DNA: TGTGCCAGCAAGTATTGGGAGGGCCAAGAGACCCAGTACTTC; CDR3 protein: CASKYWEGQETQYF
clone size: once; CDR3 length: 15; V gene: TRBV15; J gene: TRBJ1-3; D gene: .; CDR3 DNA: TGTGCCACCAGCAGATACGACAGCTCTGGAAACACCATATATTTT; CDR3 protein: CATSRYDSSGNTIYF
clone size: .; CDR3 length: 12; V gene: TRBV7-9; J gene: TRBJ2-7; D gene: .; CDR3 DNA: TGTGCCAGCAGCTATTCGGGCTACGAGCAGTACTTC; CDR3 protein: CASSYSGYEQYF
clone size: .; CDR3 length: 15; V gene: TRBV7-2; J gene: TRBJ1-1; D gene: .; CDR3 DNA: TGTGCCAGCAGCTTATTAGGGGCAATGAACACTGAAGCTTTCTTT; CDR3 protein: CASSLLGAMNTEAFF
clone size: .; CDR3 length: 13; V gene: TRBV13; J gene: TRBJ1-1; D gene: .; CDR3 DNA: TGTGCCAGCAGCTTAGGTTCGGGGTCGACGGCTTTCTTT; CDR3 protein: CASSLGSGSTAFF
clone size: .; CDR3 length: 15; V gene: TRBV7-9; J gene: TRBJ2-5; D gene: .; CDR3 DNA: TGTGCCAGCAGCTTAGACGACAACCTCCAAGAGACCCAGTACTTC; CDR3 protein: CASSLDDNLQETQYF
clone size: .; CDR3 length: 16; V gene: TRBV25-1; J gene: TRBJ2-5; D gene: .; CDR3 DNA: TGTGCCAGCAGTGAAGTTGGCGGGAGAAGGGGGGAGACCCAGTACTTC; CDR3 protein: CASSEVGGRRGETQYF
clone size: .; CDR3 length: 14; V gene: TRBV6-5; J gene: TRBJ1-6; D gene: .; CDR3 DNA: TGTGCCAGCAGTTACTCGGGCATTAATTCACCCCTCCACTTT; CDR3 protein: CASSYSGINSPLHF
clone size: .; CDR3 length: 14; V gene: TRBV7-3; J gene: TRBJ2-3; D gene: .; CDR3 DNA: TGTGCCAGCAGCTTAACTAGCAGCACAGATACGCAGTATTTT; CDR3 protein: CASSLTSSTDTQYF
clone size: .; CDR3 length: 14; V gene: TRBV7-9; J gene: TRBJ2-3; D gene: .; CDR3 DNA: TGTGCCAGCAGCTTAGGACTAGGGTCTGATACGCAGTATTTT; CDR3 protein: CASSLGLGSDTQYF
clone size: few; CDR3 length: 12; V gene: TRBV5-8; J gene: TRBJ1-1; D gene: .; CDR3 DNA: TGTGCCAGCAGCTGGGCGAACACTGAAGCTTTCTTT; CDR3 protein: CASSWANTEAFF
clone size: once; CDR3 length: 16; V gene: TRBV7-3; J gene: TRBJ1-1; D gene: .; CDR3 DNA: TGTGCCAGCAGCTTATCGGGGGGGATCCTCGGCCATGAAGCTTTCTTT; CDR3 protein: CASSLSGGILGHEAFF
clone size: once; CDR3 length: 15; V gene: TRBV28; J gene: TRBJ2-7; D gene: TRBD1; CDR3 DNA: TGTGCCAGCAGTGTTCCAGGACAGGTCTACTACGAGCAGTACTTC; CDR3 protein: CASSVPGQVYYEQYF
clone size: few; CDR3 length: 13; V gene: TRBV9; J gene: TRBJ2-1; D gene: .; CDR3 DNA: TGTGCCAGCAGCACGTCCGGGGACAATGAGCAGTTCTTC; CDR3 protein: CASSTSGDNEQFF
clone size: .; CDR3 length: 15; V gene: TRBV19; J gene: TRBJ1-3; D gene: .; CDR3 DNA: TGTGCCAGTAGTATCTCCCTGGGAGCTGGAAACACCATATATTTT; CDR3 protein: CASSISLGAGNTIYF
clone size: .; CDR3 length: 16; V gene: TRBV11-2; J gene: TRBJ2-5; D gene: TRBD2; CDR3 DNA: TGTGCCAGCAGCCGCGGGACTAGAGCGGTTGGGGAGACCCAGTACTTC; CDR3 protein: CASSRGTRAVGETQYF
clone size: .; CDR3 length: 15; V gene: TRBV28; J gene: TRBJ1-5; D gene: TRBD1; CDR3 DNA: TGTGCCAGCAGAAGTACCGGGACAGCGAATCAGCCCCAGCATTTT; CDR3 protein: CASRSTGTANQPQHF
clone size: .; CDR3 length: 18; V gene: TRBV2; J gene: TRBJ2-7; D gene: TRBD2; CDR3 DNA: TGTGCCAGCAGTGACGGGGGACTAGCGGGAGATAGCTCCTACGAGCAGTACTTC; CDR3 protein: CASSDGGLAGDSSYEQYF
clone size: .; CDR3 length: 14; V gene: TRBV10-3; J gene: TRBJ1-1; D gene: .; CDR3 DNA: TGTGCCAGCAATCACGGACAGCTGAACACTGAAGCTTTCTTT; CDR3 protein: CASNHGQLNTEAFF
clone size: .; CDR3 length: 12; V gene: TRBV25-1; J gene: TRBJ2-7; D gene: .; CDR3 DNA: TGTGCCAGCAGTGAACAGGGCTACGAGCAGTACTTC; CDR3 protein: CASSEQGYEQYF
clone size: .; CDR3 length: 17; V gene: TRBV27; J gene: TRBJ2-5; D gene: .; CDR3 DNA: TGTGCCAGCAGTTTATTTAAGGGGGGGACCCTGGGGGAGACCCAGTACTTC; CDR3 protein: CASSLFKGGTLGETQYF
clone size: .; CDR3 length: 17; V gene: TRBV9; J gene: TRBJ2-1; D gene: .; CDR3 DNA: TGTGCCAGCAGCGTAGGGGCAGGGGAGAGCTCCTACAATGAGCAGTTCTTC; CDR3 protein: CASSVGAGESSYNEQFF
clone size: .; CDR3 length: 14; V gene: TRBV30; J gene: TRBJ1-1; D gene: TRBD1; CDR3 DNA: TGTGCCTGGAGTCTAGGGACAGGGAACACTGAAGCTTTCTTT; CDR3 protein: CAWSLGTGNTEAFF
clone size: .; CDR3 length: 15; V gene: TRBV6-1; J gene: TRBJ1-5; D gene: .; CDR3 DNA: TGTGCCAGCAATCCTGTTGGGCGACACAATCAGCCCCAGCATTTT; CDR3 protein: CASNPVGRHNQPQHF
clone size: .; CDR3 length: 16; V gene: TRBV7-8; J gene: TRBJ1-1; D gene: TRBD1; CDR3 DNA: TGTGCCAGCAGCCGGATGCAGGGGGCGCGGGCCACTGAAGCTTTCTTT; CDR3 protein: CASSRMQGARATEAFF
clone size: .; CDR3 length: 14; V gene: TRBV2; J gene: TRBJ1-1; D gene: TRBD1; CDR3 DNA: TGTGCCAGCAGTGAAACGACAGGGGGCACTGAAGCTTTCTTT; CDR3 protein: CASSETTGGTEAFF
clone size: .; CDR3 length: 18; V gene: TRBV5-4; J gene: TRBJ2-2; D gene: TRBD1; CDR3 DNA: TGTGCCAGCAGCTACCCCCCAGGGACAGGGGAGTCCACCGGGGAGCTGTTTTTT; CDR3 protein: CASSYPPGTGESTGELFF
clone size: .; CDR3 length: 14; V gene: TRBV14; J gene: TRBJ1-2; D gene: .; CDR3 DNA: TGTGCCAGCAGCCAACTATCTTCCCACTATGGCTACACCTTC; CDR3 protein: CASSQLSSHYGYTF
clone size: .; CDR3 length: 13; V gene: TRBV5-5; J gene: TRBJ2-7; D gene: .; CDR3 DNA: TGTGCCAGCAGCTTTGGGGCTTCCTACGAGCAGTACTTC; CDR3 protein: CASSFGASYEQYF
clone size: .; CDR3 length: 15; V gene: TRBV9; J gene: TRBJ2-1; D gene: .; CDR3 DNA: TGTGCCAGCAGCGTAGCGCCAGGGGTTGCCAATGAGCAGTTCTTC; CDR3 protein: CASSVAPGVANEQFF
clone size: .; CDR3 length: 17; V gene: TRBV4-3; J gene: TRBJ2-4; D gene: .; CDR3 DNA: TGCGCCAGCAGCCAAGGAGGGTGGGGGGAAGCCAAAAACATTCAGTACTTC; CDR3 protein: CASSQGGWGEAKNIQYF
clone size: once; CDR3 length: 13; V gene: TRBV14; J gene: TRBJ1-2; D gene: TRBD1; CDR3 DNA: TGTGCCAGCAGCCTACAGGGGAATTTTGGCTACACCTTC; CDR3 protein: CASSLQGNFGYTF
clone size: many; CDR3 length: 13; V gene: TRBV5-4; J gene: TRBJ2-1; D gene: .; CDR3 DNA: TGTGCCAGCAGCTTGGACAGCTACAATGAGCAGTTCTTC; CDR3 protein: CASSLDSYNEQFF
clone size: .; CDR3 length: 12; V gene: TRBV29-1; J gene: TRBJ2-1; D gene: .; CDR3 DNA: TGCAGCACAGACACCCAGGGGAATGAGCAGTTCTTC; CDR3 protein: CSTDTQGNEQFF
clone size: .; CDR3 length: 12; V gene: TRBV18; J gene: TRBJ1-2; D gene: TRBD1; CDR3 DNA: TGTGCCAGCTCACAGGGGGCTCTTGACTACCCCTTC; CDR3 protein: CASSQGALDYPF
clone size: .; CDR3 length: 15; V gene: TRBV9; J gene: TRBJ1-4; D gene: .; CDR3 DNA: TGTGCCAGCAGCGTGATCGGCGGGAGGAACGAAAAACTGTTTTTT; CDR3 protein: CASSVIGGRNEKLFF
clone size: few; CDR3 length: 13; V gene: TRBV6-1; J gene: TRBJ1-5; D gene: TRBD1; CDR3 DNA: TGTGCCAGCAATCAGGGGGCGATTCAGCCCCAGCATTTT; CDR3 protein: CASNQGAIQPQHF
clone size: .; CDR3 length: 15; V gene: TRBV4-3; J gene: TRBJ2-7; D gene: .; CDR3 DNA: TGCGCCAGCAGCCAAGCGGCCGGGGGACCGATCGAGCAGTACTTC; CDR3 protein: CASSQAAGGPIEQYF